This T cell receptor beta chain was sequenced during a study of blood T cells in healthy people across ages. Through a sample-barcoded 5' primer and a J-beta primer mix, a second PCR was run for 7 to 11 cycles. Every molecule of cDNA carried a tag from a template-switch adaptor with 12 random nucleotides. Each CDR3 protein gets one entry after TCRdb re-called the 5' RACE reads with MiXCR. The sample has fewer than 700,000 distinct CDR3 sequences, 40% to 55% seen once. This CDR3 is built from 17 residues. The V gene's germline CDR1 is MNHNY and CDR2 SVGAGI (reference sequence). V lost 6 bases to trimming and J lost 6 bases; unmatched junction nucleotides: 11.

The sample consisted of blood. The source of this sequence is a man older than 75 in good health. The rearrangement links TRBV6-6 to TRBJ2-2, with 12 bases aligning to TRBD1. The CDR3 coding sequence is TGTGCCAGCAGCCGGTCCGGGACAGGGGGCGATGCCGGGGAGCTGTTTTTT. Encoded protein: CASSRSGTGGDAGELFF.